A selection of T cell receptor beta chains follows, all from one sample in a study of T cells after yellow fever vaccination. TCRdb re-analysed the 5' RACE reads in MiXCR, keeping a single row per CDR3 protein. This sample has 300,000 to 350,000 distinct CDR3 sequences; about 8.3% occur once, and the top ten carry approximately 16%. This sample comprised PBMCs, obtained roughly 47 days after the first yellow fever vaccination. Receptors were obtained from a man between 18 and 35 years old who received the YFV17D yellow fever vaccine. Both conserved end residues are part of each CDR3. D genes are given only for firm matches. A row's size may be missing; if present it is once, few, many or a size class.

TRBJ2-4	TRBV6-5	14	few	.	CASSYGGRGNIQYF	TGTGCCAGCAGTTACGGGGGTAGGGGAAACATTCAGTACTTC
TRBJ1-6	TRBV7-9	15	.	.	CASSVRSGDNSPLHF	TGTGCCAGCAGCGTCCGGTCCGGCGATAATTCACCCCTCCACTTT
TRBJ2-1	TRBV4-1	13	.	.	CASSQVTNNEQFF	TGCGCCAGCAGCCAAGTTACCAACAATGAGCAGTTCTTC
TRBJ1-2	TRBV5-6	15	medium-sized	TRBD1	CASSLPGQLTYGYTF	TGTGCCAGCAGCTTGCCGGGACAGTTAACCTATGGCTACACCTTC
TRBJ1-6	TRBV11-2	17	few	TRBD1	CASSLDPGDSYNSPLHF	TGTGCCAGCAGCTTAGATCCCGGGGACAGCTACAATTCACCCCTCCACTTT
TRBJ2-1	TRBV12-3/TRBV12-4	15	few	TRBD2	CASSYMRGGPNEQFF	TGTGCCAGCAGTTATATGCGGGGGGGCCCCAATGAGCAGTTCTTC
TRBJ2-3	TRBV6-5	15	.	.	CASSSTTGLADTQYF	TGTGCCAGCAGTTCCACCACCGGGCTGGCAGATACGCAGTATTTT
TRBJ2-1	TRBV3-1	15	few	TRBD1	CASSQLGTGANEQFF	TGTGCCAGCAGCCAACTTGGGACAGGGGCCAATGAGCAGTTCTTC
TRBJ2-1	TRBV12-3/TRBV12-4	12	many	.	CASSLWSGEQFF	TGTGCCAGCAGTTTATGGAGCGGGGAGCAGTTCTTC
TRBJ2-1	TRBV5-1	14	many	TRBD2	CASSLAGGHNEQFF	TGCGCCAGCAGCTTAGCGGGGGGGCACAATGAGCAGTTCTTC
TRBJ2-3	TRBV2	14	few	TRBD2	CASSDTSGGDTQYF	TGTGCCAGCAGTGATACTAGCGGGGGAGATACGCAGTATTTT
TRBJ2-1	TRBV7-2	12	.	.	CASSPQLYGQFF	TGTGCCAGCAGCCCCCAGCTTTACGGGCAGTTCTTC
TRBJ2-3	TRBV6-1	16	.	.	CASRVGTLEGWDTQYF	TGTGCCAGCAGAGTTGGTACTCTTGAGGGTTGGGATACGCAGTATTTT
TRBJ1-2	TRBV4-1	15	few	.	CASRRPGSIPGGYTF	TGCGCCAGCAGGAGACCGGGCTCTATCCCGGGAGGCTACACCTTC
TRBJ1-6	TRBV10-3	16	.	.	CAISDPLGADNSPLHF	TGTGCCATCAGTGACCCCCTAGGGGCCGATAATTCACCCCTCCACTTT
TRBJ2-7	TRBV18	14	.	.	CASSPGVYSYEQYF	TGTGCCAGCTCACCGGGGGTCTACTCCTACGAGCAGTACTTC
TRBJ2-7	TRBV5-1	15	.	.	CASSSRSSSSYEQYF	TGCGCCAGCAGCTCAAGGTCCTCCTCTTCCTACGAGCAGTACTTC
TRBJ2-7	TRBV6-5	16	few	TRBD2	CASSYGGGGALVEQYF	TGTGCCAGCAGTTACGGGGGCGGGGGGGCCCTGGTCGAGCAGTACTTC
TRBJ2-5	TRBV20-1	13	.	.	CSARELASVTQYF	TGCAGTGCTAGAGAACTTGCTAGTGTGACCCAGTACTTC
TRBJ2-1	TRBV24-1	15	few	TRBD1	CATSDPWAGGAEQFF	TGTGCCACCAGTGATCCGTGGGCAGGGGGCGCTGAGCAGTTCTTC
TRBJ2-3	TRBV23-1	16	few	TRBD2	CASTPGTSGGTDTQYF	TGCGCCAGCACCCCCGGGACTAGCGGGGGCACAGATACGCAGTATTTT
TRBJ1-1	TRBV5-1	15	.	.	CASSLNRVGNTEAFF	TGCGCCAGCAGCTTGAATAGGGTAGGGAACACTGAAGCTTTCTTT
TRBJ1-2	TRBV12-3/TRBV12-4	17	few	TRBD1	CASSFFSGGPLNHGYTF	TGTGCCAGCAGTTTCTTTTCAGGGGGCCCCCTTAACCATGGCTACACCTTC
TRBJ1-2	TRBV7-9	12	.	.	CASSPDSDGYTF	TGTGCCAGCAGCCCCGACAGTGATGGCTACACCTTC
TRBJ1-2	TRBV28	13	.	.	CASSLARFYGYTF	TGTGCCAGCAGTTTAGCCAGGTTCTATGGCTACACCTTC
TRBJ1-2	TRBV7-2	14	.	.	CASSPQFPLDGYTF	TGTGCCAGCAGCCCCCAATTTCCCCTAGATGGCTACACCTTC
TRBJ2-3	TRBV7-2	14	many	.	CASSYADPTDTQYF	TGTGCCAGCAGCTACGCGGACCCGACAGATACGCAGTATTTT
TRBJ1-2	TRBV12-3/TRBV12-4	14	.	TRBD1	CASSPAGQRSGYTF	TGTGCCAGCAGTCCCGCGGGACAGAGAAGTGGCTACACCTTC
TRBJ2-7	TRBV7-9	13	few	.	CASSPGESYEQYF	TGTGCCAGCAGCCCGGGTGAATCCTACGAGCAGTACTTC
TRBJ2-1	TRBV7-3	11	.	.	CASSSMPEQFF	TGTGCCAGCAGCTCCATGCCGGAGCAGTTCTTC
TRBJ1-2	TRBV2	12	many	.	CASEGGPTGYTF	TGTGCCAGCGAGGGCGGCCCAACCGGCTACACCTTC
TRBJ1-4	TRBV21-1	14	few	.	CASMDREANEKLFF	TGTGCCAGCATGGACAGGGAGGCTAATGAAAAACTGTTTTTT
TRBJ1-1	TRBV19	15	.	.	CASSIGDLANTEAFF	TGTGCCAGTAGTATAGGGGATCTGGCTAACACTGAAGCTTTCTTT
TRBJ2-3	TRBV7-2	15	few	TRBD2	CASNPGLAGSDTQYF	TGTGCCAGCAACCCGGGACTAGCGGGGTCAGATACGCAGTATTTT
TRBJ2-1	TRBV6-1	19	.	TRBD2	CASSEIGRGLAGVWNEQFF	TGTGCCAGCAGTGAGATCGGGAGGGGACTAGCGGGGGTCTGGAATGAGCAGTTCTTC
TRBJ1-6	TRBV6-2/TRBV6-3	17	.	TRBD1	CASSYQGPGTGYSPLHF	TGTGCCAGCAGTTACCAGGGGCCCGGGACAGGCTATTCACCCCTCCACTTT
TRBJ2-5	TRBV20-1	14	few	.	CSARDAGVQETQYF	TGCAGTGCTAGAGATGCAGGGGTCCAAGAGACCCAGTACTTC
TRBJ2-7	TRBV4-3	14	few	TRBD1	CASSRQTGDHEQYF	TGCGCCAGCAGCCGACAGACAGGGGACCACGAGCAGTACTTC
TRBJ2-7	TRBV29-1	17	.	TRBD2	CSVDVGIFSGGNYEQYF	TGCAGCGTTGATGTCGGGATCTTTAGCGGGGGAAACTACGAGCAGTACTTC
TRBJ2-1	TRBV11-3	15	.	TRBD2	CASSLGAGGNNEQFF	TGTGCCAGCAGCCTTGGGGCGGGGGGCAACAATGAGCAGTTCTTC
TRBJ2-2	TRBV18	18	few	TRBD2	CASSPTQAGAANTGELFF	TGTGCCAGCTCACCAACTCAAGCGGGGGCAGCGAACACCGGGGAGCTGTTTTTT
TRBJ2-7	TRBV6-1	14	many	TRBD1	CASSRDRGTYEQYF	TGTGCCAGCAGCCGCGACAGGGGGACCTACGAGCAGTACTTC
TRBJ2-7	TRBV7-9	15	.	.	CASSLPGTRGYEQYF	TGTGCCAGCAGCTTGCCTGGGACGAGAGGCTACGAGCAGTACTTC
TRBJ1-2	TRBV6-1	15	few	TRBD1	CASSESEGGGYGYTF	TGTGCCAGCAGTGAAAGTGAAGGGGGCGGCTATGGCTACACCTTC
TRBJ2-5	TRBV12-3/TRBV12-4	13	.	.	CASSFSSQETQYF	TGTGCCAGCAGTTTTAGCTCCCAAGAGACCCAGTACTTC
TRBJ1-1	TRBV6-1	13	many	TRBD1	CASRRDSHTEAFF	TGTGCCAGCAGGAGGGACAGCCACACTGAAGCTTTCTTT
TRBJ2-1	TRBV7-3	15	.	.	CASSYRQVPYNEQFF	TGTGCCAGCAGCTATCGACAGGTACCATACAATGAGCAGTTCTTC
TRBJ2-3	TRBV4-1	15	.	.	CASSQDPRVGDTQYF	TGCGCCAGCAGCCAAGATCCGAGAGTTGGAGATACGCAGTATTTT